This T cell receptor (beta chain) emerged from a study of T cell repertoires in cytomegalovirus infection. In the study overall: A matching HLA type, together with CMV infection, was signaled by public TCR beta signatures.

MiXCR, applied by TCRdb to the reads, yields one record per CDR3 protein. This table has some 320,000 distinct CDR3 sequences, more than 9% appearing once. CDR3 length: 15 residues. V lost 5 bases, J lost 6 bases, and 20 bases lay in between. CDR1 is SGHTA, CDR2 FQGNSA, per germline. This clonotype was seen ten or more times. The antigen is not known. Study results and limitations: The ex vivo response showed dominance by HLA-C-restricted CMV-specific TCR beta clonotypes. Based on cumulative public TCR beta family frequency, carriers of CMV plus the relevant HLA were identified.

The receptor's source is a human donor in good health (CMV status not recorded). Some clones in this sample may be carry-over from other donors' samples. Sequenced input: PBMCs. V and J are TRBV7-2 and TRBJ2-7; possibly TRBD1 for D (9 bases). The CDR3 nucleotides read TGTGCCAGCAGCACGGGGGGGACAGGGATGGGCGAGCAGTACTTC. Translating it yields CASSTGGTGMGEQYF.